This TCR beta chain derives from a study of blood T cell repertoires in COVID-19. Study context: Samples came from the United States, Italy and Spain, spanning acute and convalescent COVID-19. T cells, B-cell-depleted T cells, or PBMCs supplied cDNA or gDNA.

CDR1 and CDR2 from the germline V gene are SGHAT and FQNNGV. This CDR3 is 16 amino acids long. With 3 bases removed from V and 2 bases from J, the gap between germline ends came to 15 bases. In the authors' workflow: The assay estimated nucleated cells by amplifying reference gene primers. Libraries were prepared by immunoSEQ multiplex PCR; TCRdb keeps only in-frame clonotypes and omits some of them. V and J calls and clone size are those listed in that table; D and trimming were worked out from the DNA. The table lists fewer than 250,000 clones, approximately 81% of them singletons, with roughly a tenth in the top ten. Recruited during active infection, patients (from Seattle) were subsequently followed longitudinally.

Source material: peripheral blood. V is TRBV11-2 and J is TRBJ2-3; D might be TRBD2 (7 bases). The clonotype comes from a woman older than 75 with COVID-19, enrolled during active disease. The CDR3 nucleotides are TGTGCCAGCAGCTTTAGTGGGGGGGCCATCACAGATACGCAGTATTTT. Its translation is CASSFSGGAITDTQYF.